The 5 T cell receptor beta chains in this list originate from one sample, sequenced in a study of shared clonotypes between healthy human individuals. Profiled with immunoSEQ multiplex PCR; TCRdb holds only in-frame clones, not every one. This table has around 2,100,000 clones, about 94% appearing once. Naive CD8 cells, CD45RO-negative and positively selected for CCR7, excluded terminally differentiated effector memory CD45RA+ cells. The sample consisted of naive CD8+ T cells sorted from blood. All receptors come from a man aged 18-30 years in good health.

This clone appeared a single time. The rearrangement joins TRBV27 to TRBJ2-6; D ambiguous. Deletions cut 7 bases from V and 0 bases from J, with 4 bases between. Germline CDR1 MNHEY, CDR2 SMNVEV (reference sequence). The CDR3 is 13 amino acids. CDR3 DNA: TGTGCCAGCAAGGACTCTGGGGCCAACGTCCTGACTTTC. Translation gives CASKDSGANVLTF.

This clone was observed a handful of times. This chain uses TRBV13 with TRBJ1-2; TRBD1 matches at 10 bases. Per the germline V gene, CDR1 is PRHDT and CDR2 is FYEKMQ (reference sequence). This CDR3 has 14 residues. V shed 7 bases, J shed 7 bases, and the junction held 9 bases outside the gene matches. The CDR3 region is CASKAGTGVFGYTF. In DNA, the CDR3 is TGTGCCAGCAAGGCCGGGACAGGGGTCTTTGGCTACACCTTC.

The rearrangement joins TRBV13 to TRBJ1-6; possible D gene TRBD1, 5 bases. Germline V gives CDR1 PRHDT, CDR2 FYEKMQ (reference sequence). The CDR3 totals 16 residues. The germline V and J ends were trimmed by 3 bases and 2 bases, with 11 bases remaining between them. CDR3 sequence reads: CASSFTGGTYNSPLHF. In nucleotides, the CDR3 is TGTGCCAGCAGCTTTACAGGAGGGACCTATAATTCACCCCTCCACTTT.

The genes are TRBV7-9 and TRBJ2-1; 7 bases match TRBD1. The V segment lost 4 bases and the J segment 3 bases; nucleotides outside the gene matches: 9. Germline V gene sequence: CDR1 SEHNR, CDR2 FQNEAQ (reference sequence). The CDR3 has 16 residues. The CDR3 here is CASSSTGTEIYNEQFF. The CDR3 DNA sequence: TGTGCCAGCAGCTCAACCGGGACAGAAATCTACAATGAGCAGTTCTTC.

The V gene is TRBV19, the J gene TRBJ1-1; tentative D call: TRBD1 (6 bases). Per the germline V gene, CDR1 is LNHDA and CDR2 is SQIVND (reference sequence). The length of the CDR3 is 13 residues. The V and J ends lost 4 bases and 2 bases respectively, with 8 bases between them. This CDR3 reads CASSRTANTEAFF. The CDR3 coding sequence is TGTGCCAGTAGTAGGACAGCAAACACTGAAGCTTTCTTT.